Listed here are 10 T cell receptor beta chains from one sample, sequenced in a study of molecular identifiers for immune sequencing clone quantification (dated by TCRdb to between 2018 and 2020). To prepare the library, PCR was applied. Sequencing relied on an Illumina HiSeq 4000. TCRdb reprocessed the public reads (quality trimming at Q25 with fastp, clone calling with MiXCR) and kept in-frame beta chains. Duplicate CDR3 protein sequences are folded into a single record with the most common DNA and genes. Within this sample are tens of thousands of distinct CDR3 sequences, with about 17% of them counted one time only. The ten largest clones represent approximately 1.4% of the sample. The specimen sequenced was naive CD8+ T cells from blood, with Jurkat cell RNA spiked in. The sample's cell subset or site label, in plain terms: FACS-sorted CD8+CD4-CCR7+CD45RA+ naive T cells. The receptors were gathered from a human donor in good health. Some libraries in this study had Jurkat cell RNA spiked in.

Concerning this clonotype itself: This may be a read error, as it is one base from a much larger clone. The J gene is TRBJ2-7, the V gene TRBV5-1; no reliable D call. CDR3 length: 14 residues. Per the germline V gene, CDR1 is SGHRS and CDR2 is YFSETQ. CDR3 sequence reads: CASSPNQPSYERYF. The CDR3 bases are TGCGCCAGCAGCCCCAACCAACCCTCCTACGAGCGGTACTTC.

This clonotype was counted ten times or more. The chain links TRBV6-2 or TRBV6-3 to TRBJ2-7; 11 nucleotides match TRBD2. The junction had 13 bases not matched to a gene; V was cut back by 4 bases and J by 5 bases. CDR3 length: 17 residues. Germline CDR1 and CDR2: MNHEY and SVGEGT. CDR3 amino acids: CASSWVIAGGKLDEQYF. CDR3 in DNA: TGTGCCAGCAGTTGGGTGATAGCGGGAGGGAAGCTGGACGAGCAGTACTTC.

On this clonotype itself: This may be a read error, as it is one base from a much larger clone. The chain joins TRBV30 to TRBJ2-7; 9 nucleotides agree with TRBD2. Germline CDR1 reads GTSNPN; CDR2 reads SVGIG (reference sequence). This CDR3 region has 15 residues. V was pared by 0 bases and J by 6 bases, with 9 bases of the junction left unmatched. The CDR3 bases are TGTGCCTGGAGTGTACTCGCTAGCGGGAAGTGCGAGCAGTACTTC. It is translated as CAWSVLASGKCEQYF.

The chain uses TRBV20-1 and TRBJ1-6; D remains unclear. In germline, CDR1 is DFQATT, CDR2 SNEGSKA (reference sequence). The V and J ends lost 6 bases and 5 bases respectively, with 20 bases between them. This CDR3 contains 16 residues. The CDR3 is CSASGSVDLDNSPLHF. CDR3 DNA: TGCAGTGCGTCGGGGTCCGTGGATTTGGATAATTCACCCCTCCACTTT.

This clonotype was recorded many times. The chain links TRBV4-1 to TRBJ1-5; unclear D gene. Per germline, CDR1 MGHRA and CDR2 YSYEKL. V lost 0 bases, J lost 0 bases, and 9 bases lay in between. This CDR3 spans 16 amino acids. CDR3 nucleotides: TGCGCCAGCAGCCAAGAAAAGTCGAATAGCAATCAGCCCCAGCATTTT. This sequence encodes CASSQEKSNSNQPQHF.

Comments on this clonotype: Possible read error: a much larger clone is one base away. J is TRBJ2-7 and V is TRBV12-3 or TRBV12-4; D not resolved. This CDR3 is 8 amino acids long. Trimming cost V 8 bases and J 5 bases, with 1 base left between them. In DNA form, the CDR3 reads TGTGCCAGCGACGAGCAGTACTTC. This encodes CASDEQYF.

The chain joins TRBV2 to TRBJ2-7; D is perhaps TRBD1 (5 bases). V lost 10 bases and J lost 5, with 21 bases in between. Germline V gene sequence: CDR1 SNHLY, CDR2 FYNNEI. The CDR3 totals 14 residues. The chain's CDR3 is CATTDPLDSNEQYF. CDR3 nucleotide sequence: TGTGCCACCACCGACCCCCTAGACAGCAACGAGCAGTACTTC.

The table lists this clonotype with many counts. This rearrangement joins TRBV28 to TRBJ2-4, with D possibly being TRBD1 (7 bases). This CDR3 is built from 14 residues. CDR1 is MDHEN and CDR2 is SYDVKM in the germline V gene. Trimming left V 2 bases short and J 9 bases short, with 14 bases between. For the CDR3, the DNA is TGTGCCAGCAGTTTAACTCTCCAGGGGGGCATTCAGTACTTC. Translating gives CASSLTLQGGIQYF.

The sample holds many counts of this clonotype. This sequence joins TRBV7-9 and TRBJ1-4; 7 bases agree with TRBD1. Looked up from germline, CDR1 is SEHNR and CDR2 is FQNEAQ (reference sequence). The trim removed 5 bases at V and 7 bases at J, leaving 13 bases unmatched. The CDR3 extends over 16 amino acids. Here the CDR3 reads CASSPFVGQGVEKLFF. The CDR3 DNA reads as TGTGCCAGCAGCCCATTCGTCGGCCAGGGGGTTGAAAAACTGTTTTTT.

This clonotype was observed many times. This rearrangement joins TRBV7-9 to TRBJ2-1; 8 bases agree with TRBD2. The CDR3 has 13 residues. The germline CDR1 and CDR2 sequences are SEHNR and FQNEAQ (reference sequence). J lost 10 bases, V lost 4 bases, and 6 bases had no gene match. The CDR3, as DNA: TGTGCCAGCAGCTCCCCTCGGGGGGGGGAGCAGTTCTTC. This codes for CASSSPRGGEQFF.